This section outlines one T cell receptor (beta chain) sequence together with its context. Its antigen is currently unknown. This entry comes from a study of metastatic and nonmetastatic thyroid tumors. Study as a whole: Samples came from malignant and benign thyroid patients, and repertoires were compared across blood and tumor or nodule tissue.

Every patient underwent thyroid surgery untreated. Germline V gives CDR1 SGHAT, CDR2 FQNNGV. The CDR3 has 16 residues. The junction had 10 bases not matched to a gene; V was cut back by 4 bases and J by 5 bases. Study-wide results and limits: Malignant thyroid tumors reportedly exceeded benign nodules significantly in TCR beta diversity, with the difference appearing in blood and tumor.

TCRdb re-analyzed the PCR reads using MiXCR. The sample lists roughly 40,000 clones, less than 20% occurring once. This chain joins TRBV11-2 and TRBJ2-1; 8 nucleotides match TRBD1. This receptor was identified in a female donor with papillary thyroid cancer or a benign thyroid nodule (not recorded which). Some clones in this sample may be carry-over from other donors' samples. The source material was blood. CDR3 amino acids: CASSSSGTGVNNEQFF. The CDR3 DNA follows: TGTGCCAGCAGCTCCTCCGGGACAGGTGTCAACAATGAGCAGTTCTTC.